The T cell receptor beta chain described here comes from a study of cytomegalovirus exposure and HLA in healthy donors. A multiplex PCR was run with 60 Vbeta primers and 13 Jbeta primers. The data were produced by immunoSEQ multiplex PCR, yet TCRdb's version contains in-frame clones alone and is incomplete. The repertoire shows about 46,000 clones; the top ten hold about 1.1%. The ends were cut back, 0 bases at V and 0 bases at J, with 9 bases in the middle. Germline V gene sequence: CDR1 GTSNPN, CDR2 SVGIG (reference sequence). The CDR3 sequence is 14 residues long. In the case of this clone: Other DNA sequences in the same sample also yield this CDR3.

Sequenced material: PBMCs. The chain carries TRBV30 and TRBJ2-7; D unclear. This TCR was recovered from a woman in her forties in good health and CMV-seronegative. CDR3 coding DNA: TGTGCCTGGAGTGTAGCCCCGAGCTCCTACGAGCAGTACTTC. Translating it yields CAWSVAPSSYEQYF.